The 13 T cell receptor beta chains in this list originate from one sample, sequenced in a study of CD8+ T cells in alopecia areata. Reverse transcription of extracted RNA yielded cDNA, which provided the sequencing template. Measured with immunoSEQ multiplex PCR; TCRdb has only the in-frame clones, and not every one. The sample gives 200,000 to 250,000 clones, about three fifths of which show up once; more than 3.5% is in the top ten. Treatment in this sample: oral pan-JAK inhibitor, 5-10 mg twice daily. Sequenced here: CD4+ T cells sorted from blood, sampled at week 4, from a patient treated with tofacitinib. The receptors originated from a human donor with alopecia areata.

This clone was picked up a small number of times. V and J are TRBV25-1 and TRBJ2-2, with a weak D call TRBD2 (5 bases). Trimming removed 5 bases at V and 5 bases at J, with 15 bases between. The CDR3 length is 15 residues. Per the germline V gene, CDR1 is MGHDK and CDR2 is SYGVNS. Here the CDR3 reads CASSPRGIRTGELFF. Here the CDR3 DNA reads TGTGCCAGCAGTCCCCGGGGTATACGGACCGGGGAGCTGTTTTTT.

The V and J genes are TRBV7-2 and TRBJ2-7; D is possibly TRBD1 (6 bases). The length of the CDR3 is 14 residues. The germline gives CDR1 SGHTA, CDR2 FQGNSA. Trimming shortened V by 5 bases and J by 3 bases, and 14 bases separated the two germline ends. The CDR3 sequence is CASSVQGRGYEQYF. The CDR3 nucleotides are TGTGCCAGCAGCGTCCAGGGGCGAGGCTACGAGCAGTACTTC. The whole variable domain, remainder taken from reference TRBV7-2 and TRBJ2-7, is GAGVSQSPSNKVTEKGKDVELRCDPISGHTALYWYRQSLGQGLEFLIYFQGNSAPDKSGLPSDRFSAERTGGSVSTLTIQRTQQEDSAVYLCASSVQGRGYEQYFGPGTRLTVT.

This sequence joins TRBV11-2 and TRBJ1-1; D remains unclear. Germline V gives CDR1 SGHAT, CDR2 FQNNGV. V shed 2 bases and J shed 4 bases, with 11 bases lying between them. This CDR3 has 14 amino acids. CDR3 protein: CASSLSVPGTEAFF. CDR3 sequence (DNA): TGTGCCAGCAGCTTATCGGTGCCGGGCACTGAAGCTTTCTTT.

This clone showed up just a few times. This chain links TRBV2 with TRBJ2-3; TRBD2 agrees at 7 bases. V trimming: 4 bases; J trimming: 5 bases; junction bases outside the gene matches: 6. The germline V gene encodes CDR1 SNHLY and CDR2 FYNNEI. CDR3 length: 14 residues. As DNA, the CDR3 is TGTGCCAGCAGTGTGCTAGCGGATTTAGATACGCAGTATTTT. Residues: CASSVLADLDTQYF.

This clone was seen a handful of times. The chain carries TRBV19 and TRBJ1-2; 10 bases agree with TRBD1. Trimming took 7 bases from V and 2 from J; bases not matched to a gene: 4. Germline CDR1 and CDR2: LNHDA and SQIVND (reference sequence). The CDR3 consists of 14 residues. The CDR3 loop reads CASIGGQGNYGYTF. In DNA form, the CDR3 reads TGTGCCAGTATCGGGGGACAGGGGAACTATGGCTACACCTTC.

The V call is TRBV29-1, the J call TRBJ1-4, with TRBD1 identical over 8 bases. The germline CDR1 and CDR2 sequences are SQVTM and ANQGSEA. With V trimmed by 7 bases and J by 8 bases, 9 bases remained unmatched. The CDR3 is made up of 13 amino acids. CDR3 coding DNA: TGCAGCGCTGCCGGGACAGGAAACGAAAAACTGTTTTTT. Protein sequence: CSAAGTGNEKLFF. Complete variable domain (other parts from reference TRBV29-1 and TRBJ1-4): SAVISQKPSRDICQRGTSLTIQCQVDSQVTMMFWYRQQPGQSLTLIATANQGSEATYESGFVIDKFPISRPNLTFSTLTVSNMSPEDSSIYLCSAAGTGNEKLFFGSGTQLSVL.

The chain employs TRBV4-2 and TRBJ2-5, with D tentatively TRBD1 or TRBD2 (5 bases each). Germline V CDR1 and CDR2: LGHNA, YNFKEQ. V lost 4 bases and J lost 6, with 15 bases in between. The CDR3 loop spans 14 amino acids. The DNA for the CDR3 is TGTGCCAGCAGCCGGTTCCAGGGAGAAAAGACCCAGTACTTC. Protein: CASSRFQGEKTQYF.

This clone was counted between two and nine times. The rearrangement joins TRBV7-6 to TRBJ2-5; D gene ambiguous. V lost 5 bases and J 2 bases, leaving 9 bases between the germline ends. CDR1 SGHVS and CDR2 FNYEAQ come from the germline V gene. The length of the CDR3 is 13 residues. CDR3 protein: CASSALQQETQYF. CDR3 nucleotide sequence: TGTGCCAGCAGCGCCTTACAACAAGAGACCCAGTACTTC.

The CDR3 is CSVEAQSTNTEAFF. The CDR3 region has the DNA TGCAGCGTTGAGGCCCAGAGCACGAACACTGAAGCTTTCTTT. The chain uses TRBV29-1 and TRBJ1-1; D remains ambiguous. The V end was cut by 3 bases, the J end by 1 base, with 12 bases between. From germline, CDR1 is SQVTM and CDR2 ANQGSEA. The CDR3 covers 14 residues.

The chain recombines TRBV10-3 with TRBJ1-1; no clear D. Per the germline V gene, CDR1 is ENHRY and CDR2 is SYGVKD. The CDR3 is made up of 15 amino acids. Trimming stripped 8 bases from V and 2 bases from J, with 18 bases between. In nucleotides, the CDR3 is TGTGCCATCGGAGGCCCGACGGCGGTCAACACTGAAGCTTTCTTT. Its translation: CAIGGPTAVNTEAFF.

The J gene is TRBJ1-2, the V gene TRBV29-1; D not certain. Trimming pared 6 bases from V and 4 bases from J, leaving 18 bases between. Germline V gene data show CDR1 as SQVTM and CDR2 as ANQGSEA. There are 14 residues in the CDR3. The CDR3 is CSVPVEGGRYGYTF. In DNA, the CDR3 is TGCAGCGTCCCGGTGGAGGGAGGTCGCTATGGCTACACCTTC.

This clone showed up just once. This chain connects TRBV9 to TRBJ2-1; no reliable D call. This CDR3 region has 12 residues. V was shortened by 4 bases and J by 4 bases, with 6 bases between the two germline ends. Germline V gene data show CDR1 as SGDLS and CDR2 as YYNGEE. The CDR3 spells CASSLDYNEQFF. CDR3 bases: TGTGCCAGCAGCCTAGATTACAATGAGCAGTTCTTC.

This clone was counted only a few times. The chain couples TRBV4-1 to TRBJ1-3; the D gene is possibly TRBD1 (5 bases). The V end lost 0 bases, the J end lost 5 bases, and 8 bases lay between the germline ends. The germline V gene encodes CDR1 MGHRA and CDR2 YSYEKL. This CDR3 has 14 residues. For the CDR3, the DNA is TGCGCCAGCAGCCAAGATTGGGGCCGAAACACCATATATTTT. It encodes CASSQDWGRNTIYF.